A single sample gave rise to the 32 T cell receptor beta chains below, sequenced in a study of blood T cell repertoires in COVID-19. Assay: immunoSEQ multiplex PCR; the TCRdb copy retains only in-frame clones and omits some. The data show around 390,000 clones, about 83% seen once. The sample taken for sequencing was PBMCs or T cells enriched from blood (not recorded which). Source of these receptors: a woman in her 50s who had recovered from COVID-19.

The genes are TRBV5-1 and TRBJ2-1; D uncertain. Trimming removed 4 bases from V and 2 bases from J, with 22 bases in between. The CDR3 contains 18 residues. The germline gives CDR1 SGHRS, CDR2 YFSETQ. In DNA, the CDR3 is TGCGCCAGCAGCCTAATCTTGGGTAGCTCTTATACCTACAATGAGCAGTTCTTC. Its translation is CASSLILGSSYTYNEQFF.

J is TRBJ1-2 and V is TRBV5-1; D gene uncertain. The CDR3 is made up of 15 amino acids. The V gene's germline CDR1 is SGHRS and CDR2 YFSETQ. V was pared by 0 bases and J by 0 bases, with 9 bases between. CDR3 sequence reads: CASSLELSTNYGYTF. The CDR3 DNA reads TGCGCCAGCAGCTTGGAGTTGTCTACTAACTATGGCTACACCTTC.

CDR3 DNA: TGCAGCGGTGGACTAGCGGGGGGGAAGTATAGCACAGATACGCAGTATTTT. This translates into CSGGLAGGKYSTDTQYF. The chain links TRBV29-1 to TRBJ2-3, with 15 bases lining up with TRBD2. The CDR3 is made up of 17 amino acids. From germline, CDR1 is SQVTM and CDR2 ANQGSEA. Trimming took 7 bases from V and 0 from J; bases not matched to a gene: 8.

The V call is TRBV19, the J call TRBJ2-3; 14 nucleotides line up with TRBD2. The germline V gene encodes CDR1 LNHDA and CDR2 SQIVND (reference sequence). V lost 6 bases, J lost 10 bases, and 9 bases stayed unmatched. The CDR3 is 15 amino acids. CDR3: CASRETSGGAGPQYF. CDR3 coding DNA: TGTGCCAGTAGGGAGACTAGCGGGGGGGCCGGGCCGCAGTATTTT.

The CDR3 loop is CASSLGAAKGNGYTF. The CDR3 nucleotides are TGCGCCAGCAGCTTGGGGGCAGCAAAGGGGAATGGCTACACCTTC. V and J are TRBV5-1 and TRBJ1-2; tentative D call: TRBD1 (5 bases). Germline loops: CDR1 SGHRS, CDR2 YFSETQ. The V end was cut by 0 bases, the J end by 6 bases, with 15 bases between. The CDR3 runs to 15 residues.

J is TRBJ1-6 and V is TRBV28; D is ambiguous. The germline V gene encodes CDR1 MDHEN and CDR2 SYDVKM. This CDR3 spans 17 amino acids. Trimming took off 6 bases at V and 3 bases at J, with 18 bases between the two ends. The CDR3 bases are TGTGCCAGCAGCCCGATTGCCAACCGGGTCTATAATTCACCCCTCCACTTT. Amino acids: CASSPIANRVYNSPLHF.

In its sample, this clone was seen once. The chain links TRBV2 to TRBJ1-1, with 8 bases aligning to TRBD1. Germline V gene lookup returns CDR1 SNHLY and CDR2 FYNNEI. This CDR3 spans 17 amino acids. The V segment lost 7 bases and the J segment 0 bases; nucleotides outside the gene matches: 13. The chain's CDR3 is CASTHHVDRGLNTEAFF. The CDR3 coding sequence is TGTGCCAGCACCCACCATGTCGACAGGGGACTGAACACTGAAGCTTTCTTT.

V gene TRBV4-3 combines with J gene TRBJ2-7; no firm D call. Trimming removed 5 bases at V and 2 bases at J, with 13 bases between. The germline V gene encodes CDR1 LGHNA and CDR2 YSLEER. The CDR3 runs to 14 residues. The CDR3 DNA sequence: TGCGCCAGCAGCTCCACCGACGGAGCCTACGAGCAGTACTTC. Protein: CASSSTDGAYEQYF.

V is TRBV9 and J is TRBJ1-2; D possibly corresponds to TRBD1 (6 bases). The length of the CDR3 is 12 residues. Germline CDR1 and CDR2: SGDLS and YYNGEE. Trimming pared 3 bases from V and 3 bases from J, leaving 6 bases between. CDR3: CASSGTDYGYTF. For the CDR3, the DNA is TGTGCCAGCAGCGGGACAGACTATGGCTACACCTTC.

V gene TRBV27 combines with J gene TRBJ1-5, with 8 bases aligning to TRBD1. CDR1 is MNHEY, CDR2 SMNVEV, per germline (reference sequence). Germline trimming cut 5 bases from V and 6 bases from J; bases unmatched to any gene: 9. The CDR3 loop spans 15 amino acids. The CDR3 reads CASSPTGGTRQPQHF. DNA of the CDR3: TGTGCCAGCAGTCCTACAGGGGGTACGCGTCAGCCCCAGCATTTT.

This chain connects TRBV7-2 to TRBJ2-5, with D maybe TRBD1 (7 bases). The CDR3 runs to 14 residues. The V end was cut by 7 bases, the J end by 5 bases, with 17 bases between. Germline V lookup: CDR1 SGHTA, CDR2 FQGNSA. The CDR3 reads CASIRTSGGETQYF. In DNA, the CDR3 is TGTGCCAGCATCCGGACTTCAGGGGGGGAGACCCAGTACTTC.

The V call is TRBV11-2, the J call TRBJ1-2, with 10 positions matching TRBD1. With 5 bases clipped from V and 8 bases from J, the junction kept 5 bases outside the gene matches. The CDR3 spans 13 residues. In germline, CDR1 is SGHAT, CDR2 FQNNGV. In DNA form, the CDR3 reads TGTGCCAGCAGCCGGGACAGGGGCTCCGGCTACACCTTC. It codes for CASSRDRGSGYTF.

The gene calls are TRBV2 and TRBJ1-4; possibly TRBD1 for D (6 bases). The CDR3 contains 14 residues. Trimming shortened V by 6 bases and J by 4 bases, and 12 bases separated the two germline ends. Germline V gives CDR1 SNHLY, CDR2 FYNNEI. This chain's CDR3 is CASRADSGNEKLFF. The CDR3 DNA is TGTGCCAGCAGGGCGGACAGTGGTAATGAAAAACTGTTTTTT.

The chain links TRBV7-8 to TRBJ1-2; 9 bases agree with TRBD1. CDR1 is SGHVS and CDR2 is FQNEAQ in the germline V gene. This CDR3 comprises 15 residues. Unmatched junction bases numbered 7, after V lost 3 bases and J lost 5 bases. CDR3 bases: TGTGCCAGCAGCTTGGGACAGGGCCCGCTTTATGGCTACACCTTC. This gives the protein CASSLGQGPLYGYTF.

The CDR3 loop is CASSRGAGDGYTF. The CDR3 DNA reads as TGCGCCAGCAGCAGGGGAGCAGGGGATGGCTACACCTTC. The chain couples TRBV4-3 to TRBJ1-2, with a possible D match to TRBD1 (6 bases). Per germline, CDR1 LGHNA and CDR2 YSLEER. There are 13 residues in the CDR3. V was trimmed by 5 bases and J by 6 bases, leaving 13 bases between them.

This chain's CDR3 is CASSYGQGKGDAFF. As DNA, the CDR3 is TGTGCCAGCAGTTACGGACAGGGGAAAGGGGATGCTTTCTTT. J is TRBJ1-1 and V is TRBV3-1 (or the pseudogene TRBV3-2); the match to TRBD1 covers 9 bases. The J segment lost 11 bases and the V segment lost 6 bases, leaving 13 bases of the junction unmatched. CDR3 length: 14 amino acids. Germline V CDR1 and CDR2: LGHDT, YNNKEL (reference sequence).

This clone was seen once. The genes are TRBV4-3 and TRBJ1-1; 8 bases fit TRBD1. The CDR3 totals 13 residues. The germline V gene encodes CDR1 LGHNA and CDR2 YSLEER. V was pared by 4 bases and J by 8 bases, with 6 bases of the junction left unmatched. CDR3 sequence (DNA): TGCGCCAGCAGCCTTGTCAGGGGGCGGGAAGCTTTCTTT. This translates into CASSLVRGREAFF.

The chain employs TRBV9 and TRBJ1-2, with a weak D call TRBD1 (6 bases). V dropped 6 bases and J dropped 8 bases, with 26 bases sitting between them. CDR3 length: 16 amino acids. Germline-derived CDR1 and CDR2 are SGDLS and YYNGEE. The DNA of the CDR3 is TGTGCCAGCACCACCGGACAGAGTCCTCTATTCGGAGGCTACACCTTC. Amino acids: CASTTGQSPLFGGYTF.

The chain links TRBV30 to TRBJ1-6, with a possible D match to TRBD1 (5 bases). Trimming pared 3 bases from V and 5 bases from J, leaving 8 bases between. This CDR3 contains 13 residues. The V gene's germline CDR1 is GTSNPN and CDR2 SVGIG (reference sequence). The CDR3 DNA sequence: TGTGCCTGGAGCGCGACAGATAATTCACCCCTCCACTTT. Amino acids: CAWSATDNSPLHF. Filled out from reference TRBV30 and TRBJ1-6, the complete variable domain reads SQTIHQWPATLVQPVGSPLSLECTVEGTSNPNLYWYRQAAGRGLQLLFYSVGIGQISSEVPQNLSASRPQDRQFILSSKKLLLSDSGFYLCAWSATDNSPLHFGNGTRLTVT.

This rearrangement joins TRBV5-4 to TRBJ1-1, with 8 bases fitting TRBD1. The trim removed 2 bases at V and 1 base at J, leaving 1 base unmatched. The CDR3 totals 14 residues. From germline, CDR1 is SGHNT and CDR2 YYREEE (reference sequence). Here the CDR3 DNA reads TGTGCCAGCAGCTTAGGGACAGGGAACACTGAAGCTTTCTTT. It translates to CASSLGTGNTEAFF.

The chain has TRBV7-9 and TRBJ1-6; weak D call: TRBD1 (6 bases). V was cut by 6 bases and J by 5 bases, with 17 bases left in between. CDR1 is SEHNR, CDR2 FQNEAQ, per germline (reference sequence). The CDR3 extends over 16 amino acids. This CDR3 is CASRRASGENNSPLHF. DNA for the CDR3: TGTGCCAGCAGACGTGCCTCAGGGGAAAATAATTCACCCCTCCACTTT. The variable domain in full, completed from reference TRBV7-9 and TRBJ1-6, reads DTGVSQNPRHKITKRGQNVTFRCDPISEHNRLYWYRQTLGQGPEFLTYFQNEAQLEKSRLLSDRFSAERPKGSFSTLEIQRTEQGDSAMYLCASRRASGENNSPLHFGNGTRLTVT.

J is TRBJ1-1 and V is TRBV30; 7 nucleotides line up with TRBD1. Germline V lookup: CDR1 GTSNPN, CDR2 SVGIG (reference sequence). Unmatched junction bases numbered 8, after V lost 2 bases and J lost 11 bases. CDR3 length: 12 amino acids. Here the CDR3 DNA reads TGTGCCTGGAGTCCAACCGACAGGGCCGCTTTCTTT. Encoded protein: CAWSPTDRAAFF. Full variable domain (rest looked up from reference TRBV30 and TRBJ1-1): SQTIHQWPATLVQPVGSPLSLECTVEGTSNPNLYWYRQAAGRGLQLLFYSVGIGQISSEVPQNLSASRPQDRQFILSSKKLLLSDSGFYLCAWSPTDRAAFFGQGTRLTVV.

Written as DNA, the CDR3 is TGTGCCAGCAGCCGGACAGGGGAGGGTTCACCCCTCCACTTT. Amino acid sequence: CASSRTGEGSPLHF. J is TRBJ1-6 and V is TRBV3-1 (or the pseudogene TRBV3-2), with 9 nucleotides matching TRBD1. Trimming took 4 bases from V and 9 from J; bases not matched to a gene: 4. The germline CDR1 and CDR2 sequences are LGHDT and YNNKEL (reference sequence). The CDR3 is made up of 14 amino acids.

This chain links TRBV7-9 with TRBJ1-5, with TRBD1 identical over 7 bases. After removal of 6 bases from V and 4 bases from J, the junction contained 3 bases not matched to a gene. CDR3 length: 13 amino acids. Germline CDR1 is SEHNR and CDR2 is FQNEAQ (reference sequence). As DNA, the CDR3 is TGTGCCAGCAGTTGGGACAGAAATCAGCCCCAGCATTTT. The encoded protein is CASSWDRNQPQHF.

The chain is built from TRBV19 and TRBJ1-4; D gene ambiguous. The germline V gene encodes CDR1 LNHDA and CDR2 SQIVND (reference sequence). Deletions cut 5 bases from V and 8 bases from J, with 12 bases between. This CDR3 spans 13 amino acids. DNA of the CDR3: TGTGCCAGTAGTCAGAACAGTGGGGAAAAACTGTTTTTT. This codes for CASSQNSGEKLFF. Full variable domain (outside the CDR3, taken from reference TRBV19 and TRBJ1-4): DGGITQSPKYLFRKEGQNVTLSCEQNLNHDAMYWYRQDPGQGLRLIYYSQIVNDFQKGDIAEGYSVSREKKESFPLTVTSAQKNPTAFYLCASSQNSGEKLFFGSGTQLSVL.

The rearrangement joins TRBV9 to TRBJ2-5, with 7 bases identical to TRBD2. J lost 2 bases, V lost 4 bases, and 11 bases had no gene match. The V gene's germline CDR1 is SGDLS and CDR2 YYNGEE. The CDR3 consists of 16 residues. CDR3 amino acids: CASSNLPGGGQETQYF. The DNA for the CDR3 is TGTGCCAGCAGCAATCTACCTGGGGGGGGACAAGAGACCCAGTACTTC.

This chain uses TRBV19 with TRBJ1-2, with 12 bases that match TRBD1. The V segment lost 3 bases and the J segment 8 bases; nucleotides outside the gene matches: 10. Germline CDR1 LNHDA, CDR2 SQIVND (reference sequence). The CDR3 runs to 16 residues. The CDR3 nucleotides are TGTGCCAGTAGTATCCGGGACAGGGGGCTTGAAAAAGGCTACACCTTC. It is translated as CASSIRDRGLEKGYTF. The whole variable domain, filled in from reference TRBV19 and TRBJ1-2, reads DGGITQSPKYLFRKEGQNVTLSCEQNLNHDAMYWYRQDPGQGLRLIYYSQIVNDFQKGDIAEGYSVSREKKESFPLTVTSAQKNPTAFYLCASSIRDRGLEKGYTFGSGTRLTVV.

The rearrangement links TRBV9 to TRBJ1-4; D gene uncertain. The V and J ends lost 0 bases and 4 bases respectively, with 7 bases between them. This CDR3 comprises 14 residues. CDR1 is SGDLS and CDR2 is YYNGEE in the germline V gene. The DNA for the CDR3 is TGTGCCAGCAGCGTAGGAACAGTTAATGAAAAACTGTTTTTT. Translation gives CASSVGTVNEKLFF.

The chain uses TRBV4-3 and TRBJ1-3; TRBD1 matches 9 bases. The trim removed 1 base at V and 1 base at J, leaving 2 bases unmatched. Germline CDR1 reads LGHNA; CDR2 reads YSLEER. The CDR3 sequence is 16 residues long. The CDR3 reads CASSQAGTGSGNTIYF. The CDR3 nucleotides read TGCGCCAGCAGCCAAGCCGGGACAGGGTCTGGAAACACCATATATTTT.

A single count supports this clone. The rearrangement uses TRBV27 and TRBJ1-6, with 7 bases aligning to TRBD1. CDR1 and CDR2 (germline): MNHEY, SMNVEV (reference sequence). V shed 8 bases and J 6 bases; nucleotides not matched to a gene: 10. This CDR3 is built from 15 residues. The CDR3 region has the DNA TGTGCCAGCCTTCGGACCGGGACAGCTAATTCACCCCTCCACTTT. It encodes CASLRTGTANSPLHF.

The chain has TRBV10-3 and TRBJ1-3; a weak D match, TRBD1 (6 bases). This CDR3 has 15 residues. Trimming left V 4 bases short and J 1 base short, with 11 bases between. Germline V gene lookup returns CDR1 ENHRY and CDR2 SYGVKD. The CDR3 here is CAISGTANSGNTIYF. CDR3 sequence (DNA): TGTGCCATCAGTGGGACAGCTAATTCTGGAAACACCATATATTTT.

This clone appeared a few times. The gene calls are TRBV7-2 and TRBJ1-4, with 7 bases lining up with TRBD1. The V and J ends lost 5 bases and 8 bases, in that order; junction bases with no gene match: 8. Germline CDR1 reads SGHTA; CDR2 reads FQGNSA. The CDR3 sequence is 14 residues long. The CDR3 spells CASSQGGAGEKLFF. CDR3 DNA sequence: TGTGCCAGCAGCCAAGGGGGCGCTGGCGAAAAACTGTTTTTT.